These 17 T cell receptor beta chains were all obtained from the same sample, sequenced in a study of cytomegalovirus exposure and HLA in healthy donors. The PCR made use of 60 Vbeta and 13 Jbeta primers. Here immunoSEQ multiplex PCR was the method, and the copy in TCRdb shows in-frame clones only, minus some. Of roughly 130,000 clones listed, about 74% are singletons. Sample: PBMCs. The receptors come from a woman aged 45-60 years in good health and CMV-seropositive.

The chain uses TRBV5-6 and TRBJ2-3, with D hard to call. Trimming shortened V by 0 bases and J by 1 base, and 9 bases separated the two germline ends. CDR1 is SGHDT and CDR2 is YYEEEE in the germline V gene. The CDR3 is made up of 15 amino acids. Written as DNA, the CDR3 is TGTGCCAGCAGCTTGGGACTCGGCGGCACAGATACGCAGTATTTT. Translated: CASSLGLGGTDTQYF.

The CDR3 loop reads CASSYRQGIGGYTF. Written as DNA, the CDR3 is TGTGCCAGCAGTTACAGACAGGGAATTGGTGGCTACACCTTC. This chain uses TRBV6-5 with TRBJ1-2; 7 bases map to TRBD1. This CDR3 comprises 14 residues. V shed 2 bases and J 7 bases; nucleotides not matched to a gene: 7. CDR1 is MNHEY, CDR2 SVGAGI, per germline.

This rearrangement joins TRBV2 to TRBJ2-7; D is perhaps TRBD2 (5 bases). This CDR3 is 15 amino acids long. Germline V gene data show CDR1 as SNHLY and CDR2 as FYNNEI. V was shortened by 5 bases and J by 7 bases, with 21 bases between the two germline ends. The CDR3 sequence is CASSPSAASVGEQYF. The CDR3 nucleotides read TGTGCCAGCAGTCCCTCAGCGGCCAGCGTCGGGGAGCAGTACTTC. Supplemented by reference TRBV2 and TRBJ2-7, the full variable domain reads EPEVTQTPSHQVTQMGQEVILRCVPISNHLYFYWYRQILGQKVEFLVSFYNNEISEKSEIFDDQFSVERPDGSNFTLKIRSTKLEDSAMYFCASSPSAASVGEQYFGPGTRLTVT.

The J gene is TRBJ2-7, the V gene TRBV6-6; TRBD1 matches 7 bases. J lost 5 bases, V lost 10 bases, and 11 bases had no gene match. Germline V gene sequence: CDR1 MNHNY, CDR2 SVGAGI (reference sequence). This CDR3 has 13 amino acids. As DNA, the CDR3 is TGTGCCACCCGACAGGGAAGTCGAGACGAGCAGTACTTC. It yields the protein CATRQGSRDEQYF.

This chain links TRBV9 with TRBJ2-2; no clear D gene. Trimming stripped 6 bases from V and 0 bases from J, with 12 bases between. Germline-derived CDR1 and CDR2 are SGDLS and YYNGEE. This CDR3 is built from 15 residues. The CDR3 loop is CASTRVASNTGELFF. CDR3 coding DNA: TGTGCCAGCACCCGGGTGGCCTCGAACACCGGGGAGCTGTTTTTT. The variable domain in full, with the rest retrieved from reference TRBV9 and TRBJ2-2, is DSGVTQTPKHLITATGQRVTLRCSPRSGDLSVYWYQQSLDQGLQFLIQYYNGEERAKGNILERFSAQQFPDLHSELNLSSLELGDSALYFCASTRVASNTGELFFGEGSRLTVL.

Only a few counts were recorded for this clone. This specimen includes other DNA sequences encoding the same CDR3. The gene calls are TRBV7-9 and TRBJ2-5; no clear D gene. Germline V gene data show CDR1 as SEHNR and CDR2 as FQNEAQ (reference sequence). With 4 bases removed from V and 3 bases from J, the gap between germline ends came to 3 bases. CDR3 length: 11 residues. This CDR3 is CASSSEETQYF. For the CDR3, the DNA is TGTGCCAGCAGCTCTGAAGAGACCCAGTACTTC.

This clone was seen only once. V is TRBV7-2 and J is TRBJ1-1; a weak D match, TRBD1 (5 bases). Germline V gene lookup returns CDR1 SGHTA and CDR2 FQGNSA. Trimming cost V 5 bases and J 6 bases, with 13 bases left between them. The CDR3 sequence is 13 residues long. The CDR3 reads CASSPNAGAEAFF. The DNA of the CDR3 is TGTGCCAGCAGCCCAAATGCGGGGGCTGAAGCTTTCTTT.

A remark on this clone: An end of the junction does not agree with germline; a read error may underlie this. The chain is built from TRBV7-7 and TRBJ2-5; weak D call: TRBD2 (6 bases). The CDR3 spans 14 residues. From germline, CDR1 is SSHAT and CDR2 FNYEAQ (reference sequence). This CDR3 is CASSLEWGVETQYF. CDR3 sequence (DNA): TGTGCTAGCAGCTTAGAATGGGGGGTGGAGACCCAGTACTTC.

The chain combines TRBV27 with TRBJ1-2; D remains unclear. This CDR3 is 12 amino acids long. Germline CDR1 is MNHEY and CDR2 is SMNVEV (reference sequence). Trimming removed 11 bases at V and 4 bases at J, with 14 bases between. The DNA for the CDR3 is TGTGCCGCCCGCGGGTTAGGCTATGGCTACACCTTC. It encodes CAARGLGYGYTF.

This clone was picked up a small number of times. This rearrangement joins TRBV5-1 to TRBJ2-1; 7 bases agree with TRBD1. The V gene end was trimmed by 6 bases and the J gene end by 8 bases; junction bases not matched to a gene: 11. The germline CDR1 and CDR2 sequences are SGHRS and YFSETQ. CDR3 length: 14 amino acids. The CDR3 is CASTPGGNYDEQFF. CDR3 nucleotides: TGCGCCAGCACCCCAGGGGGTAATTATGATGAGCAGTTCTTC. Full variable domain (rest looked up from reference TRBV5-1 and TRBJ2-1): KAGVTQTPRYLIKTRGQQVTLSCSPISGHRSVSWYQQTPGQGLQFLFEYFSETQRNKGNFPGRFSGRQFSNSRSEMNVSTLELGDSALYLCASTPGGNYDEQFFGPGTRLTVL.

The V and J genes are TRBV9 and TRBJ2-1; TRBD2 matches 12 bases. The CDR3 runs 15 residues. Germline loops: CDR1 SGDLS, CDR2 YYNGEE. With V trimmed by 0 bases and J by 8 bases, 3 bases remained unmatched. Here the CDR3 DNA reads TGTGCCAGCAGCGTAGTCGCTAGCGGGGGGGATGAGCAGTTCTTC. Its translation is CASSVVASGGDEQFF.

J is TRBJ1-1 and V is TRBV5-5; 11 positions match TRBD1. The trim removed 4 bases at V and 4 bases at J, leaving 12 bases unmatched. The CDR3 runs 17 residues. CDR1 and CDR2 from the germline V gene are SGHKS and YYEKEE (reference sequence). The CDR3: CASSPGTGGIGSTEAFF. In nucleotides, the CDR3 is TGTGCCAGCAGCCCTGGGACAGGGGGGATAGGTAGCACTGAAGCTTTCTTT.

The chain joins TRBV5-6 to TRBJ1-3; D remains ambiguous. The CDR3 extends over 14 amino acids. With 4 bases removed from V and 1 base from J, the gap between germline ends came to 9 bases. CDR1 and CDR2 from the germline V gene are SGHDT and YYEEEE. Here the CDR3 DNA reads TGTGCCAGCAGCCCCAGGTGGTCTGGAAACACCATATATTTT. Protein sequence: CASSPRWSGNTIYF. The complete variable domain, with remaining parts taken from reference TRBV5-6 and TRBJ1-3, reads DAGVTQSPTHLIKTRGQQVTLRCSPKSGHDTVSWYQQALGQGPQFIFQYYEEEERQRGNFPDRFSGHQFPNYSSELNVNALLLGDSALYLCASSPRWSGNTIYFGEGSWLTVV.

The rearrangement uses TRBV7-9 and TRBJ1-2, with D maybe TRBD1 (5 bases). Germline CDR1 and CDR2: SEHNR and FQNEAQ (reference sequence). The CDR3 spans 13 residues. The germline V and J ends were trimmed by 8 bases and 5 bases, with 15 bases remaining between them. CDR3 DNA: TGTGCCAGCGCTACCCAGGGTTATTATGGCTACACCTTC. This translates into CASATQGYYGYTF.

The chain links TRBV30 to TRBJ2-5, with 9 bases aligning to TRBD2. The V gene end was trimmed by 0 bases and the J gene end by 5 bases; junction bases not matched to a gene: 10. This CDR3 has 16 amino acids. The germline V gene has CDR1 GTSNPN and CDR2 SVGIG (reference sequence). This chain's CDR3 is CAWSVLTSAGGETQYF. CDR3 sequence (DNA): TGTGCCTGGAGTGTTCTGACTAGCGCGGGGGGGGAGACCCAGTACTTC.

The chain recombines TRBV7-9 with TRBJ2-1; 10 bases fit TRBD2. The J segment lost 1 base and the V segment lost 6 bases, leaving 3 bases of the junction unmatched. Germline V gives CDR1 SEHNR, CDR2 FQNEAQ (reference sequence). This CDR3 has 15 amino acids. The chain's CDR3 is CASSELAGSYNEQFF. In DNA form, the CDR3 reads TGTGCCAGCAGTGAACTAGCGGGATCCTACAATGAGCAGTTCTTC.

The rearrangement uses TRBV7-5 and TRBJ2-4; TRBD2 is taken as the D call from the table, unchecked against the DNA. TRBV7-5 is an annotated pseudogene. There are 19 residues in the CDR3. DNA of the CDR3: TGTGTCAGAAGCTTAGGTCAGGGTGCTGAGGGGGGGCACAAAAACATTCAGTACTTC. It is translated as CVRSLGQGAEGGHKNIQYF.